Listed below are T cell receptor beta chains from one sample, sequenced in a study of beta chain features in type 1 diabetes. Clones were read by immunoSEQ multiplex PCR, and TCRdb kept only the in-frame ones, dropping some. This table holds approximately 17,000 clones, just over 70% found once. Sequenced input: stem cell memory CD4+ T cells from blood. Every receptor here comes from a man under 40 with type 1 diabetes. Each CDR3 is given with its conserved first and last residue. Fields, in order: J gene, V gene, D gene, clone size, CDR3 DNA, CDR3 protein. D genes are given only for firm matches. Rows may omit the clone size; those that give it use once, few, many or a size class.

TRBJ2-5 TRBV6-5 - - TGTGCCAGCAGTTACTCGACAGGCCTACTGTACTTC CASSYSTGLLYF
TRBJ2-4 TRBV28 TRBD2 few TGTGCCAGCAGTTCATCCGGGACTAGCGGTGGTATTCAGTACTTC CASSSSGTSGGIQYF
TRBJ2-5 TRBV4-1 TRBD2 - TGCGCCAGCAGCCACTTAGCGGGGGCCGCCATTACCCCTACAGAGACCCAGTACTTC CASSHLAGAAITPTETQYF
TRBJ2-5 TRBV9 - - TGTGCCAGCAGCCCCCGGGGGGCGGATGGAGAGACCCAGTACTTC CASSPRGADGETQYF
TRBJ2-7 TRBV11-2 TRBD2 once TGTGCCAGCAGCTTAGTCCAAGGACTAGCGGGGGGATACGAGCAGTACTTC CASSLVQGLAGGYEQYF
TRBJ2-5 TRBV7-2 TRBD1 - TGTGCCAGCAGCTTCGACAGGGTCCGAGAGACCCAGTACTTC CASSFDRVRETQYF
TRBJ2-1 TRBV27 TRBD2 - TGTGCCAGCAGTTTACTGCCCGGGACTAGCGGGGGGCGCAATGAGCAGTTCTTC CASSLLPGTSGGRNEQFF
TRBJ1-4 TRBV6-6 - - TGTGCCAGCAGCCCAGGAGGCGAAAAACTGTTTTTT CASSPGGEKLFF
TRBJ2-1 TRBV19 - once TGTGCCAGTACTAGAGACAGGCTCGCAAACAATGAGCAGTTCTTC CASTRDRLANNEQFF
TRBJ1-2 TRBV4-3 - once TGCGCCAGCAGTCAACGAACAGGGCCGAACTATGGCTACACCTTC CASSQRTGPNYGYTF